The present T cell receptor (beta chain) was sequenced within a study of blood T cell repertoires in COVID-19. In the study overall: Samples came from the United States, Italy and Spain, spanning acute and convalescent COVID-19.

Residents of approximately 25 US areas, aged roughly 18 to 90 years, made up the participants. Before being deemed recovered, Cohort 3 donors had two negative PCRs, clearance, or symptom resolution. The germline gives CDR1 MNHEY, CDR2 SMNVEV (reference sequence). The CDR3 totals 15 residues. The J segment lost 6 bases and the V segment lost 8 bases, leaving 11 bases of the junction unmatched. Methods used by the authors: It was from reference gene primer amplification that nucleated cell counts were estimated. Measured with immunoSEQ multiplex PCR; TCRdb has only the in-frame clones, and not every one. V, J and clone size reflect that table, while D and trimming were determined from the DNA. Counted here are some 320,000 clones, around nine tenths occurring once; the ten biggest clones make up 2.6%.

Source material: PBMCs or T cells enriched from blood (not recorded which). V is TRBV27 and J is TRBJ1-1; 11 bases match TRBD1. The TCR originated in a man in his fifties or sixties who had recovered from COVID-19. The DNA for the CDR3 is TGTGCCAGCGGACCCTGGCGGGACAGGGGGGCTGAAGCTTTCTTT. Translated, it gives CASGPWRDRGAEAFF.